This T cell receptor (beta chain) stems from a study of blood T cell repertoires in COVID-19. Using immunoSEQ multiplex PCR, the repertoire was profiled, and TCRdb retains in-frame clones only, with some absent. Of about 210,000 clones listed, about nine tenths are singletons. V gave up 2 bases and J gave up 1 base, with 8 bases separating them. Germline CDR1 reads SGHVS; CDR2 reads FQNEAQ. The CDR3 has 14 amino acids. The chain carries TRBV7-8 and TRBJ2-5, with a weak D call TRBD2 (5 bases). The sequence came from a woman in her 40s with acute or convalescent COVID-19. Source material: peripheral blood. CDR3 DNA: TGTGCCAGCAGCTTATCCCGGGGCCAAGAGACCCAGTACTTC. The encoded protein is CASSLSRGQETQYF.